The TCR beta chain described here comes from a study of identifying expanded T cells in peripheral blood. This clone was found a few times. Its cognate antigen is unknown. Losses at the gene ends were 5 bases for V and 16 bases for J; bases not matched to a gene: 11. CDR1 and CDR2 (germline): SGHNT, YENEEA. The CDR3 totals 12 residues. TCRdb's table, derived via immunoSEQ multiplex PCR, lists solely in-frame clones and lacks some. The sample carries 130,000 or so clones, 84% recorded once. General study findings and limits: Technical replicates showed about 1.2 changed clones; two weeks around 15; four weeks 19.

V usage is TRBV11-3 and J usage is TRBJ2-1, with TRBD1 matching 7 bases. Sequencing was done on a sample of blood. The TCR comes from a person aged 18 to 75 in good health. For the CDR3, the DNA is TGTGCCAGCAGCCCTCGGACAGGCCCCCCTTTCTTC. This translates into CASSPRTGPPFF.